This TCR beta chain was retrieved from a study of cytomegalovirus exposure and HLA in healthy donors. Study-level findings and limits: Most sequenced TCRs were rare (though some public TCRs occurred in many donors). The investigators catalogued some 150 TCR beta chains as cytomegalovirus-associated.

Libraries were prepared by immunoSEQ multiplex PCR; TCRdb keeps only in-frame clonotypes and omits some of them. This sample has about 56,000 clones, with 90% to 95% found just once. A 120-subject validation cohort, separate from the 666-subject first cohort, supplied the donors. On this clone: Its antigen remains unidentified.

CDR1 is SEHNR and CDR2 is FQNEAQ in the germline V gene (reference sequence). The CDR3 is 14 residues long. Trimming removed 5 bases from V and 5 bases from J; junction bases left unmatched: 4. Source material: PBMCs. The sequence derives from a man younger than 35 in good health and CMV-seronegative. The chain employs TRBV7-9 and TRBJ2-7; 12 bases fit TRBD2. CDR3 bases: TGTGCCAGCAGCCAACTAGCGGGAGGCGACGAGCAGTACTTC. Encoded protein: CASSQLAGGDEQYF.